This paragraph reports one T cell receptor (beta chain). The CDR3 has 17 residues. Between the trimmed V and J ends, which lost 3 bases and 1 base, there was a span of 18 bases. Germline CDR1 is ENHRY and CDR2 is SYGVKD. This sample is part of a study of blood T cell repertoires in COVID-19. Study at large: The study drew acute and convalescent COVID-19 samples from the United States, Italy and Spain. Sample material is recorded as cDNA or gDNA derived from T cells, B-cell-depleted T cells, or PBMCs.

The data were produced by immunoSEQ multiplex PCR, yet TCRdb's version contains in-frame clones alone and is incomplete. The top ten clones hold 0.58% of a sample with about 170,000 clones, more than 75% of them seen once. The sequence derives from a man aged 55-75 years with COVID-19, enrolled during active disease. The rearrangement joins TRBV10-3 to TRBJ2-5; D not resolved. Material: peripheral blood. The CDR3 nucleotides read TGTGCCATCAGTGAACCCTCAGGCAGGATAGGCCAAGAGACCCAGTACTTC. Translating gives CAISEPSGRIGQETQYF.